Below are 13 T cell receptor beta chains sequenced from a single sample in a study of blood T cell repertoires in COVID-19. Assay used: immunoSEQ multiplex PCR; TCRdb lists only in-frame clones, some missing. The sample records 35,000 to 50,000 clones, around 75% being singletons. The sequenced sample was peripheral blood. Receptors were obtained from a man aged 80 or over with acute or convalescent COVID-19.

The chain recombines TRBV5-1 with TRBJ1-1; D is unclear. V shed 2 bases and J shed 5 bases, with 10 bases lying between them. The CDR3 sequence is 13 residues long. Looked up from germline, CDR1 is SGHRS and CDR2 is YFSETQ. The CDR3 sequence is CASSFRGRTEAFF. The CDR3 DNA sequence: TGCGCCAGCAGCTTCCGGGGTCGGACTGAAGCTTTCTTT.

This clone appeared many times. The gene calls are TRBV19 and TRBJ2-7, with 7 bases fitting TRBD2. V was pared by 2 bases and J by 4 bases, with 8 bases of the junction left unmatched. The CDR3 runs 15 residues. Germline CDR1 LNHDA, CDR2 SQIVND (reference sequence). The CDR3 loop is CASSIKAGIGYEQYF. CDR3 DNA: TGTGCCAGTAGTATAAAAGCGGGAATAGGATACGAGCAGTACTTC.

The J gene is TRBJ2-7, the V gene TRBV5-1; 7 bases map to TRBD2. The J segment lost 0 bases and the V segment lost 4 bases, leaving 4 bases of the junction unmatched. Germline assignment: CDR1 SGHRS and CDR2 YFSETQ. The CDR3 has 14 residues. The chain's CDR3 is CASSPSGNSYEQYF. The CDR3 DNA reads as TGCGCCAGCAGCCCGAGCGGGAACTCCTACGAGCAGTACTTC. Using reference TRBV5-1 and TRBJ2-7 for the parts outside the CDR3, the full variable domain is KAGVTQTPRYLIKTRGQQVTLSCSPISGHRSVSWYQQTPGQGLQFLFEYFSETQRNKGNFPGRFSGRQFSNSRSEMNVSTLELGDSALYLCASSPSGNSYEQYFGPGTRLTVT.

The chain recombines TRBV4-1 with TRBJ2-7; D perhaps matches TRBD2 (6 bases). Between the trimmed V and J ends, which lost 2 bases and 0 bases, there was a span of 11 bases. Germline V gene lookup returns CDR1 MGHRA and CDR2 YSYEKL. This CDR3 is 15 amino acids long. The CDR3 spells CASSQNPSASYEQYF. CDR3 nucleotide sequence: TGCGCCAGCAGCCAAAACCCTAGCGCCTCCTACGAGCAGTACTTC.

The gene calls are TRBV3-1 (or the pseudogene TRBV3-2) and TRBJ1-3, with a possible D match to TRBD1 (6 bases). This CDR3 has 14 residues. Per germline, CDR1 LGHDT and CDR2 YNNKEL (reference sequence). V lost 4 bases and J 4 bases, leaving 11 bases between the germline ends. The CDR3 nucleotides are TGTGCCAGCAGCCCCGACAGGATCGGAAACACCATATATTTT. Its translation: CASSPDRIGNTIYF.

This clone was counted once. CDR3 amino acids: CASSPQGTNTGELFF. The DNA for the CDR3 is TGTGCCAGCAGCCCACAGGGTACGAACACCGGGGAGCTGTTTTTT. The gene calls are TRBV7-2 and TRBJ2-2; weak D call: TRBD1 (6 bases). Trimming removed 5 bases from V and 0 bases from J, with 10 bases in between. This CDR3 is built from 15 residues. CDR1 is SGHTA and CDR2 is FQGNSA in the germline V gene.

J is TRBJ2-2 and V is TRBV28, with 7 bases identical to TRBD2. The germline CDR1 and CDR2 sequences are MDHEN and SYDVKM. The CDR3 has 19 residues. Trimming cost V 5 bases and J 6 bases; bases outside gene matches: 21. In nucleotides, the CDR3 is TGTGCCAGCAGTCCTAACGGACTAGTTAGAAGGGCACGCCCCGGGGAGCTGTTTTTT. Translated: CASSPNGLVRRARPGELFF.

This clone was observed a few times. The gene calls are TRBV28 and TRBJ1-5, with TRBD1 matching over 7 bases. V shed 6 bases and J 2 bases; nucleotides not matched to a gene: 7. Per germline, CDR1 MDHEN and CDR2 SYDVKM. This CDR3 comprises 15 residues. In nucleotides, the CDR3 is TGTGCCAGCAGGGACAGGCGAGGGGGCAATCAGCCCCAGCATTTT. This sequence encodes CASRDRRGGNQPQHF.

This clone was observed once. This rearrangement joins TRBV4-2 to TRBJ2-2; 7 bases map to TRBD1. The CDR3 covers 15 residues. J was trimmed by 0 bases and V by 3 bases; bases with no gene match: 1. CDR1 is LGHNA, CDR2 YNFKEQ, per germline. CDR3 amino acids: CASSQGTANTGELFF. The CDR3 DNA follows: TGTGCCAGCAGCCAGGGGACAGCGAACACCGGGGAGCTGTTTTTT.

The chain links TRBV4-3 to TRBJ2-7; TRBD1 agrees at 8 bases. The trim removed 0 bases at V and 6 bases at J, leaving 7 bases unmatched. The CDR3 has 15 residues. Germline assignment: CDR1 LGHNA and CDR2 YSLEER. The DNA for the CDR3 is TGCGCCAGCAGCCAAGATGTCCGACAGGGGCTCGAGCAGTACTTC. Its translation is CASSQDVRQGLEQYF.

The chain has TRBV5-1 and TRBJ2-6; no firm D call. CDR3 length equals 15 residues. The V gene lost 2 bases and the J gene lost 4 bases, with 10 bases spanning the gap. Per germline, CDR1 SGHRS and CDR2 YFSETQ. The CDR3, as DNA: TGCGCCAGCAGCTTCGCGGCCTCAGGGGCCAACGTCCTGACTTTC. Translated, it gives CASSFAASGANVLTF.

The chain employs TRBV2 and TRBJ2-6, with D possibly matching TRBD2 (6 bases). This CDR3 contains 15 residues. CDR1 is SNHLY, CDR2 FYNNEI, per germline. V lost 6 bases, J lost 2 bases, and 11 bases lay in between. This CDR3 reads CASRWRGAGANVLTF. The CDR3 DNA sequence: TGTGCCAGCAGGTGGAGGGGCGCTGGGGCCAACGTCCTGACTTTC.

The chain employs TRBV7-8 and TRBJ1-1; 11 bases align to TRBD1. Germline trimming cut 0 bases from V and 4 bases from J; bases unmatched to any gene: 1. This CDR3 is 15 amino acids long. Germline CDR1 and CDR2: SGHVS and FQNEAQ. CDR3 nucleotide sequence: TGTGCCAGCAGCTTAGCCGGGACAGGGGGCACTGAAGCTTTCTTT. Protein sequence: CASSLAGTGGTEAFF.